Listed below are T cell receptor beta chains from one sample, sequenced in a study of blood T cells in healthy people across ages. TCRdb used MiXCR to reprocess the 5' RACE reads, holding one entry per CDR3 protein. This sample has about 1.5 million distinct CDR3 sequences, with around 42% found just once. Sequencing was carried out using blood. The source of these receptors is a woman between 18 and 29 years old in good health. CDR3s include the opening cysteine and the closing phenylalanine or tryptophan. D genes are given only for firm matches. Size is stated for part of the rows, as once, few or many counts, or as a class when the clone is expanded.

d_gene,abundance,j_gene,v_gene,CDR3nt,CDR3aa
-,-,TRBJ1-2,TRBV14,TGTGCCAGCAGCCAAGATCTCCGGCCGCGGGGCTACACCTTC,CASSQDLRPRGYTF
-,-,TRBJ1-2,TRBV5-1,TGCGCCAGCAGCCTCCGGGACGGAGTGTCTTCCACCTTC,CASSLRDGVSSTF
-,-,TRBJ2-3,TRBV12-3/TRBV12-4,TGTGCCAGCAGTTTACTCCATATGGATACGCAGTATTTT,CASSLLHMDTQYF
-,-,TRBJ2-7,TRBV20-1,TGCAGTGCCCCGCCCTTACTGGACGAGCAGTACTTC,CSAPPLLDEQYF
TRBD1,few,TRBJ2-1,TRBV29-1,TGCAGCGTGACAAGTTGGGACAGGGGGAATGAGCAGTTCTTC,CSVTSWDRGNEQFF
-,-,TRBJ1-1,TRBV19,TGTGCCAGTAGTATAGAGGTGAACACTGAAGCTTTCTTT,CASSIEVNTEAFF
TRBD2,few,TRBJ2-1,TRBV7-9,TGTGCCAGCAGTCCAAGAGGGAGGGCGTACAATGAGCAGTTCTTC,CASSPRGRAYNEQFF
-,-,TRBJ2-2,TRBV20-1,TGCAGTGCTAGAAAGTCGGGGGACTGGTCGAACACCGGGGAGCTGTTTTTT,CSARKSGDWSNTGELFF
TRBD1,many,TRBJ2-3,TRBV11-2,TGTGCCAGCAGCTTTGGGCAGGGGGAGTTCGGCACAGATACGCAGTATTTT,CASSFGQGEFGTDTQYF
-,many,TRBJ2-1,TRBV27,TGTGCCAGCAGTTTACTAGCGTCTTCCTACAATGAGCAGTTCTTC,CASSLLASSYNEQFF
TRBD1,few,TRBJ1-2,TRBV20-1,TGCAGTGCTACCATCCCGGGACAGGGGCCTGGTATCTATGGCTACACCTTC,CSATIPGQGPGIYGYTF
TRBD2,-,TRBJ2-7,TRBV20-1,TGCAGTGCCACGACTAGCGGGGGGACCTACGAGCAGTACTTC,CSATTSGGTYEQYF
-,-,TRBJ1-2,TRBV12-3/TRBV12-4,TGTGCCAGCACCCTGGACGGTTATGGCTACACCTTC,CASTLDGYGYTF
-,-,TRBJ1-4,TRBV3-1,TGTGCCAGCAGCCGGACCGGGCCCAGGGGCGAAAAACTGTTTTTT,CASSRTGPRGEKLFF
TRBD1,-,TRBJ2-5,TRBV20-1,TGCAGTGCGGAAAGGACAGGGGCCGAGGAGACCCAGTACTTC,CSAERTGAEETQYF